The following is a T cell receptor (beta chain) sequence with its context. The antigen remains undetermined. This PCR relied on a set of 60 Vbeta primers and 13 Jbeta primers. TCRdb's copy holds only in-frame clones and misses some; the assay was immunoSEQ multiplex PCR. The sample consists of over 120,000 clones, about 77% of them appearing once. The data were obtained in a study of cytomegalovirus exposure and HLA in healthy donors. Study observations and caveats: The study designated 150 to 200 TCR beta chains cytomegalovirus-associated. Later analysis identified 15,000 to 20,000 TCR beta sequences associated with HLA alleles, using a false discovery rate threshold of 0.05. With later analysis, a missense DCLRE1C variant became linked to TCR beta V- and J-gene trimming.

In germline, CDR1 is LNHDA, CDR2 SQIVND (reference sequence). Trimming took 9 bases from V and 8 from J; bases not matched to a gene: 12. This CDR3 is 14 amino acids long. V and J are TRBV19 and TRBJ1-4; the match to TRBD1 covers 7 bases. Sequencing was carried out using PBMCs. This sequence was found in a male donor in good health and CMV-seronegative. The CDR3 reads CASSRQGEMEKLFF. The CDR3 DNA follows: TGTGCCAGCTCGAGACAGGGCGAAATGGAAAAACTGTTTTTT.